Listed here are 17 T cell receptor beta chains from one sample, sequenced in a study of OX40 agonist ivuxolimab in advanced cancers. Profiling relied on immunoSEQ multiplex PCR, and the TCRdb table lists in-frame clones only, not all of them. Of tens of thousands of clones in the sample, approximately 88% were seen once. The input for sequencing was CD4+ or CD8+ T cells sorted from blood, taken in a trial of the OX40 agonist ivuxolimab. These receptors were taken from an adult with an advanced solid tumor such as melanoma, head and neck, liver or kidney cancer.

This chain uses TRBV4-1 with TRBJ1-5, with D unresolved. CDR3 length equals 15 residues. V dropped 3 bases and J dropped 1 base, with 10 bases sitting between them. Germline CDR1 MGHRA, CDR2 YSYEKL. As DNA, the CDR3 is TGCGCCAGCAGCCAGGGCCATCAGAGCAATCAGCCCCAGCATTTT. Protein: CASSQGHQSNQPQHF.

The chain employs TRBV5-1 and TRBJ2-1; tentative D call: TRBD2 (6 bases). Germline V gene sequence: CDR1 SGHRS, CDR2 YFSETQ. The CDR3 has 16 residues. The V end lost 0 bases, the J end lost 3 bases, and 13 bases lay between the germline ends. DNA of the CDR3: TGCGCCAGCAGCTTGGCACTAGCATTCATCTACAATGAGCAGTTCTTC. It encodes CASSLALAFIYNEQFF.

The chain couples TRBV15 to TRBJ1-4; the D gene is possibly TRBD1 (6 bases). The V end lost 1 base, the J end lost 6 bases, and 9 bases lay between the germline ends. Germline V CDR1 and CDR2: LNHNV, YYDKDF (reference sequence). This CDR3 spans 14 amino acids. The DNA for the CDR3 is TGTGCCACCAGCAGAGGGACAGTGGATGAAAAACTGTTTTTT. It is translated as CATSRGTVDEKLFF.

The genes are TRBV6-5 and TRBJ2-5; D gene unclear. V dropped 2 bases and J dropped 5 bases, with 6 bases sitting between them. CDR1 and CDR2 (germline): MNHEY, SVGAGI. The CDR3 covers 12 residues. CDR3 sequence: CASSYRSETQYF. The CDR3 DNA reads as TGTGCCAGCAGTTACAGGTCTGAGACCCAGTACTTC.

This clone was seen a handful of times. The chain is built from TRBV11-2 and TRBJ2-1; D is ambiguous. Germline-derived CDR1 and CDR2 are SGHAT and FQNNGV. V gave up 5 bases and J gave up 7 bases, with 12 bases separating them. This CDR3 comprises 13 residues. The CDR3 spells CASSPQRTNEQFF. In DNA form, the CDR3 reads TGTGCCAGCAGCCCGCAAAGAACTAATGAGCAGTTCTTC.

The CDR3 bases are TGTGCCTGGAGTTTCGGACAGGCCTCCGGGGAGCTGTTTTTT. Translated: CAWSFGQASGELFF. The chain couples TRBV30 to TRBJ2-2, with TRBD1 matching over 7 bases. The V gene end was trimmed by 2 bases and the J gene end by 6 bases; junction bases not matched to a gene: 6. The germline V gene has CDR1 GTSNPN and CDR2 SVGIG (reference sequence). The CDR3 extends over 14 amino acids.

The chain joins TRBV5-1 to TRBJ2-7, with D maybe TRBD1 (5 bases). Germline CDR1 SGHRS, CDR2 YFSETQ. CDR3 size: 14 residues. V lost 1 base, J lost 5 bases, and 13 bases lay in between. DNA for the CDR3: TGCGCCAGCAGCTTGCCACAGGCAACAGACGAGCAGTACTTC. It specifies CASSLPQATDEQYF.

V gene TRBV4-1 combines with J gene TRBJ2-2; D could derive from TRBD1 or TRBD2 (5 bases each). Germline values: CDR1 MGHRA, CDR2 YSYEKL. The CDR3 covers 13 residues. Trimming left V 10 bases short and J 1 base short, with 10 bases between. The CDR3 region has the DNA TGCGCCACTAGGGACCAGAACACCGGGGAGCTGTTTTTT. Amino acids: CATRDQNTGELFF.

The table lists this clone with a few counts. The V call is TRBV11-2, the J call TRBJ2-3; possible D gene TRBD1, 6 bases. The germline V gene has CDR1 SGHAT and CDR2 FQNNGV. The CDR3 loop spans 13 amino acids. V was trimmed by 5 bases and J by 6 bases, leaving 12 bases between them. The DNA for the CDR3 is TGTGCCAGCAGCCTGTACAGGGTTGATACGCAGTATTTT. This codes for CASSLYRVDTQYF.

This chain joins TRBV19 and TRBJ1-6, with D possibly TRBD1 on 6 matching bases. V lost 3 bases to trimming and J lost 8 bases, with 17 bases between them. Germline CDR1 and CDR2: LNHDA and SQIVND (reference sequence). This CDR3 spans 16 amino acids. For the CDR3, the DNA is TGTGCCAGTAGTATTTGGGGGCACCCGACGGATTCACCCCTCCACTTT. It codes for CASSIWGHPTDSPLHF.

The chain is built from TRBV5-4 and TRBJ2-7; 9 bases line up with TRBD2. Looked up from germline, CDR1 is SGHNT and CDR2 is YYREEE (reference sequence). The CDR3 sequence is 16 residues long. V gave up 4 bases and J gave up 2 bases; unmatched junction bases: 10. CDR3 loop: CASSAPSGRSPYEQYF. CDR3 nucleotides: TGTGCCAGCAGCGCGCCGAGCGGGAGGTCCCCCTACGAGCAGTACTTC.

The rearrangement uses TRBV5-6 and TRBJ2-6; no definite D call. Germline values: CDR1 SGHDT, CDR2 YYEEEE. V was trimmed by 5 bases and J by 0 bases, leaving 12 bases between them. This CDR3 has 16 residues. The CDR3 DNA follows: TGTGCCAGCAGGCCTTATTTCGGCTCTGGGGCCAACGTCCTGACTTTC. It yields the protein CASRPYFGSGANVLTF.

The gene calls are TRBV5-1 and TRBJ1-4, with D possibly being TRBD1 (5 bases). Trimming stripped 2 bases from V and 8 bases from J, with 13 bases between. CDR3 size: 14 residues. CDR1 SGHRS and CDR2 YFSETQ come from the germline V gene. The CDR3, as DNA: TGCGCCAGCAGCTTTTCGGGGGTAGGGGAAAAACTGTTTTTT. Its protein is CASSFSGVGEKLFF. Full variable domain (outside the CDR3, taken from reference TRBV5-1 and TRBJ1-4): KAGVTQTPRYLIKTRGQQVTLSCSPISGHRSVSWYQQTPGQGLQFLFEYFSETQRNKGNFPGRFSGRQFSNSRSEMNVSTLELGDSALYLCASSFSGVGEKLFFGSGTQLSVL.

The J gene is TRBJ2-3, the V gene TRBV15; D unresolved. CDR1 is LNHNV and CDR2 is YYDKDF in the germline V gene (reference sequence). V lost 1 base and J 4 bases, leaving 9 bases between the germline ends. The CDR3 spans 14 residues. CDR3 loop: CATSRGGEADTQYF. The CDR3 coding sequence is TGTGCCACCAGCAGAGGTGGAGAGGCAGATACGCAGTATTTT.

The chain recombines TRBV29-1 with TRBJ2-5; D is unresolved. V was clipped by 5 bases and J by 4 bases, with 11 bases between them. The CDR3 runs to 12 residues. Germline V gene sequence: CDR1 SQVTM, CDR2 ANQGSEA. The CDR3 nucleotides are TGCAGCGTTTTTCGTGGTGGAGAGACCCAGTACTTC. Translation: CSVFRGGETQYF.

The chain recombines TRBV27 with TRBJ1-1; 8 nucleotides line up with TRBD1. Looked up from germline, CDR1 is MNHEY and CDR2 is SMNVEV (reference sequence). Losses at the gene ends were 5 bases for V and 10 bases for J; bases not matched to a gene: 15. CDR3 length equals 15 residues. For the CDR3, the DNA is TGTGCCAGCAGTCCCCGGACAGGGAGGGGCCAAGGAGCTTTCTTT. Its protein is CASSPRTGRGQGAFF.

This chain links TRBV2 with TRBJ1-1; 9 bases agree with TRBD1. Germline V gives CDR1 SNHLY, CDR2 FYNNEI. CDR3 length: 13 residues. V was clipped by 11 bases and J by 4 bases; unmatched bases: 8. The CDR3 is CAVDRGYRTEAFF. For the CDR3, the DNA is TGTGCCGTGGACAGGGGATATCGCACTGAAGCTTTCTTT.